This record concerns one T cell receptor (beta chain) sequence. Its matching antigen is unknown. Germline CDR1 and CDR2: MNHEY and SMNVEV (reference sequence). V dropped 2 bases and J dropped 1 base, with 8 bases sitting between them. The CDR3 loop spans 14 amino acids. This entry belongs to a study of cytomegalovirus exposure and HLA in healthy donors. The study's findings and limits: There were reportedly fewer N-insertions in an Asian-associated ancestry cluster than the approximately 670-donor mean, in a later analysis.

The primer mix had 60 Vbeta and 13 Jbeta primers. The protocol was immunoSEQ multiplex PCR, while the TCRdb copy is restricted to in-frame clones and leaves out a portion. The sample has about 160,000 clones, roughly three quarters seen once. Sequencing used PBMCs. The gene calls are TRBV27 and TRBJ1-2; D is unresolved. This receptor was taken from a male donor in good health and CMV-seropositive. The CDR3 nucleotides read TGTGCCAGCAGTTTACTAGGCTTTAACTATGGCTACACCTTC. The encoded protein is CASSLLGFNYGYTF.